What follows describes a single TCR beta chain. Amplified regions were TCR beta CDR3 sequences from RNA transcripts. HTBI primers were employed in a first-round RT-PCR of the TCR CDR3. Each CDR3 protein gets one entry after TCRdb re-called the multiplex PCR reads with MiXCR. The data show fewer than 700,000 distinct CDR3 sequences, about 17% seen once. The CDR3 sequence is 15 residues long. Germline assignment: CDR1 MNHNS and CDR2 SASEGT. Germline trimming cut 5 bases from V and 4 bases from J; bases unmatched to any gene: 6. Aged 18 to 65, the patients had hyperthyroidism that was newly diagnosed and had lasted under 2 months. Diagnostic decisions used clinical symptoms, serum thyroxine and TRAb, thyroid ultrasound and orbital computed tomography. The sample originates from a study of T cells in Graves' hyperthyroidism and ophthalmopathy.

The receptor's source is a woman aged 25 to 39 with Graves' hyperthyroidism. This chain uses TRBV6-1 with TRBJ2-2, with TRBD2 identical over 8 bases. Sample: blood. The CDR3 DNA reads TGTGCCAGCAGTTTCCGGGAGGGCCGCACCGGGGAGCTGTTTTTT. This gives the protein CASSFREGRTGELFF.